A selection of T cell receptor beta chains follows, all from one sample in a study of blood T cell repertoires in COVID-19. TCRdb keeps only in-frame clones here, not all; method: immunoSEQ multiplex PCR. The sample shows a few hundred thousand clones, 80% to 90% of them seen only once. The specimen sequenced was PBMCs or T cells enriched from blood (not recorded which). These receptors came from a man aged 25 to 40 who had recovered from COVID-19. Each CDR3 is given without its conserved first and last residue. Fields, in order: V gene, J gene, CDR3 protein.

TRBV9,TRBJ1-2,ASSVEPVNYGYT
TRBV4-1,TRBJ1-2,ASSRDRGGYGYT
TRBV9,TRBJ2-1,ASNSGATYNEQF
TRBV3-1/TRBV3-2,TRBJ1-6,ASSQGLGTGGDYNSPLH
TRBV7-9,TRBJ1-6,ASRLGGWATYNSPLH
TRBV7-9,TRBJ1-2,ASSSSTGRGRGYT
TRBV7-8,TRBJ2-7,ASSPGRVGLHEQY
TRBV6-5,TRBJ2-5,ASRQFQETQY
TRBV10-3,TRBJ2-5,AISERREETQY
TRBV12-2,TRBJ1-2,ASRLVHHDYLRNYGYT
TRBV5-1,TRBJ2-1,ASSGGQPLYNEQF
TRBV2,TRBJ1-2,ASSEGARYGYT